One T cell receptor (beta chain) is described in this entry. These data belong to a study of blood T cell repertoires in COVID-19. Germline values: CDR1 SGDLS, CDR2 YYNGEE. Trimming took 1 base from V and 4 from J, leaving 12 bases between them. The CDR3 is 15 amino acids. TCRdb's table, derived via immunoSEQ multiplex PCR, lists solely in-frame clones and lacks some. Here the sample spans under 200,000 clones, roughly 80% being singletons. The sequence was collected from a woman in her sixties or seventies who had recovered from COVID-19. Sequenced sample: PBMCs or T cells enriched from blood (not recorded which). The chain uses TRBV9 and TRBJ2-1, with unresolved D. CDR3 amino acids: CASSVYAEPYNEQFF. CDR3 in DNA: TGTGCCAGCAGCGTATATGCGGAACCTTACAATGAGCAGTTCTTC. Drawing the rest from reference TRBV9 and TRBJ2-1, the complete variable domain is DSGVTQTPKHLITATGQRVTLRCSPRSGDLSVYWYQQSLDQGLQFLIQYYNGEERAKGNILERFSAQQFPDLHSELNLSSLELGDSALYFCASSVYAEPYNEQFFGPGTRLTVL.